This TCR beta chain was identified during a study of blood T cell repertoires in COVID-19. Whole-study context: Acute and convalescent COVID-19 samples came from the United States, Italy and Spain. In each case, the material was cDNA or gDNA derived from T cells, B-cell-depleted T cells, or PBMCs.

Trimming at V came to 0 bases and at J to 1 base, leaving 6 bases not matched to a gene. The CDR3 extends over 18 amino acids. The V gene's germline CDR1 is LGHNA and CDR2 YNFKEQ. Authors' data handling: By means of reference gene primer amplification, nucleated cell counts were estimated. Data came from immunoSEQ multiplex PCR; TCRdb stores just in-frame clones and leaves some out. The V and J calls and the clone size are those of that table, but D and trimming were determined from the DNA. The profile shows about 150,000 clones, roughly 86% of them singletons. This rearrangement joins TRBV4-2 to TRBJ2-7; TRBD2 agrees at 13 bases. Material for sequencing was peripheral blood. This clonotype was sampled from a human donor with acute or convalescent COVID-19. The donor label of this sample is uncertain. The chain's CDR3 is CASSQELAGGPSSYEQYF. DNA for the CDR3: TGTGCCAGCAGCCAAGAACTAGCGGGGGGGCCTAGTTCCTACGAGCAGTACTTC.